Listed below are T cell receptor beta chains from one sample, sequenced in a study of technical replicates of blood from a handful of donors. Some clones are missing from TCRdb's copy, which holds only in-frame ones; the method was immunoSEQ multiplex PCR. The data show about 75,000 clones, 91% seen once. Sequencing input: T cells isolated from PBMCs. The origin of the receptors is a human donor in good health. Some clones in this sample may be carry-over from other donors' samples. CDR3s include the opening cysteine and the closing phenylalanine or tryptophan. A D gene is named only where the DNA matches it firmly. The listing skips clone size in some rows; elsewhere it reads once, few, many or a size class.

V,J,D,size,DNA,CDR3
TRBV7-9,TRBJ1-1,-,-,TGTGCCAGCAGCTTACGGGGGGACACTGAAGCTTTCTTT,CASSLRGDTEAFF
TRBV6-5,TRBJ1-3,-,-,TGTGCCAGCAGTTACTCGAGGGCCTCTGGAAACACCATATATTTT,CASSYSRASGNTIYF
TRBV19,TRBJ2-1,TRBD2,-,TGTGCCAGTAGTATACCGCGGGAGGGGAATGAGCAGTTCTTC,CASSIPREGNEQFF
TRBV6-4,TRBJ2-1,TRBD1,-,TGTGCCAGCAGTGACAGGGGACAGGGGGTGAATGAGCAGTTCTTC,CASSDRGQGVNEQFF
TRBV16,TRBJ1-1,-,few,TGTGCCAGCAGCCAATCCCATTTCACTGAAGCTTTCTTT,CASSQSHFTEAFF
TRBV7-9,TRBJ2-3,-,-,TGTGCCAGCAGCTTAGGGTTTATGGGAGGAGATACGCAGTATTTT,CASSLGFMGGDTQYF
TRBV10-3,TRBJ2-3,TRBD2,-,TGTGCTTCGAAGATAGCGGGGTCCCAGAGTACGCAGTATTTT,CASKIAGSQSTQYF
TRBV5-1,TRBJ2-5,TRBD2,-,TGCGCCAGCAGCTTTGGGGGGGTTTTGGAGACCCAGTACTTC,CASSFGGVLETQYF
TRBV6-1,TRBJ1-2,-,-,TGTGCCAGCAGTGAAGACAGGGTGGATGGCTACACCTTC,CASSEDRVDGYTF
TRBV27,TRBJ1-1,TRBD1,-,TGTGCCAGCAGTTCTTTGGCAGGGGGCGTTGGGACTGAAGCTTTCTTT,CASSSLAGGVGTEAFF
TRBV11-2,TRBJ1-2,-,-,TGTGCCAGCAGCGACCCCCAGGGGCGCTACACCTTC,CASSDPQGRYTF
TRBV27,TRBJ2-3,-,-,TGTGCCAGCAGTTTATCTTCGGTACCCTCGGATACGCAGTATTTT,CASSLSSVPSDTQYF
TRBV9,TRBJ2-7,-,-,TGTGCCAGCACCCGCGGCGGGAACTCCTACGAGCAGTACTTC,CASTRGGNSYEQYF
TRBV7-6,TRBJ2-1,TRBD2,-,TGTGCCAGCAGCTCGTATTCCGGGACTAGCGGCGACAATGAGCAGTTCTTC,CASSSYSGTSGDNEQFF
TRBV27,TRBJ1-2,-,-,TGTGCCAGCAGTTTACGGGCAGGGCCGGATGGCTACACCTTC,CASSLRAGPDGYTF
TRBV7-8,TRBJ2-7,-,-,TGTGCCAGCACCACAAGGGGGGGGACGAGCTCCTACGAGCAGTACTTC,CASTTRGGTSSYEQYF
TRBV5-1,TRBJ2-7,-,-,TGCGCCAGCACGACTAGTCCCCTCTCCTACGAGCAGTACTTC,CASTTSPLSYEQYF
TRBV7-7,TRBJ2-7,TRBD2,once,TGTGCCAGCAGTCCTCCCCCAGCGGGATGGTCCCACGAGCAGTACTTC,CASSPPPAGWSHEQYF
TRBV7-9,TRBJ2-7,TRBD1,-,TGTGCCAGCAGCGAGGACAGGGTCTACGAGCAGTACTTC,CASSEDRVYEQYF
TRBV30,TRBJ2-7,-,-,TGTGCCGCGTCCGACTTCTCCTACGAGCAGTACTTC,CAASDFSYEQYF
TRBV28,TRBJ2-7,-,-,TGTGCCAGCAGTTTATGGATCAAGGGGAGGAGGCACGAGCAGTACTTC,CASSLWIKGRRHEQYF
TRBV6-5,TRBJ1-1,-,-,TGTGCCAGCAGTTCTTCTCGGTGGAACACTGAAGCTTTCTTT,CASSSSRWNTEAFF
TRBV29-1,TRBJ2-3,TRBD2,-,TGCAGCGTTGAGGGGACTAACACAGATACGCAGTATTTT,CSVEGTNTDTQYF
TRBV11-2,TRBJ2-7,-,-,TGTGCCAGCTCAGCTTGGGGCGGTTCCTACGAGCAGTACTTC,CASSAWGGSYEQYF
TRBV5-1,TRBJ2-7,TRBD2,-,TGCGCCAGCAGCTTGGATAGCGGGGGGGACGAGCAGTACTTC,CASSLDSGGDEQYF
TRBV19,TRBJ1-5,-,-,TGTGCCAGTAGCCTTGGCTCATGGGCCAATCAGCCCCAGCATTTT,CASSLGSWANQPQHF
TRBV30,TRBJ1-5,-,-,TGTGCCTGTGAGAGGGATGGGAATCAGCCCCAGCATTTT,CACERDGNQPQHF
TRBV30,TRBJ2-3,TRBD2,-,TGTGCCTGCTCGACTAGCGGGGGAACGGATACGCAGTATTTT,CACSTSGGTDTQYF
TRBV30,TRBJ1-4,-,-,TGTGCCTGGATCCCGACAGGATCTGAAAAACTGTTTTTT,CAWIPTGSEKLFF
TRBV19,TRBJ1-2,TRBD1,-,TGTGCCACCTTAGGGGTCAACAGGGGACTCTATGGCTACACCTTC,CATLGVNRGLYGYTF
TRBV5-1,TRBJ2-4,TRBD1,once,TGCGCCAGCAGCTTGGTAGGGACAGGGGCTAACATTCAGTACTTC,CASSLVGTGANIQYF
TRBV25-1,TRBJ1-5,-,-,TGTGCCAGCAGTGAATTTGGACAGCATCAGCCCCAGCATTTT,CASSEFGQHQPQHF
TRBV20-1,TRBJ1-1,-,few,TGCAGTGCTAGAGGACGGGGTGAAGCTTTCTTT,CSARGRGEAFF
TRBV12-2,TRBJ2-5,-,-,TGTGCAAGTCGCTCCATCCAGCGGGAGGGAGAGACCCAGTACTTC,CASRSIQREGETQYF
TRBV5-1,TRBJ2-1,TRBD2,-,TGCGCCAGCAGTCCGGGACTAGCGGCCTACAATGAGCAGTTCTTC,CASSPGLAAYNEQFF
TRBV14,TRBJ1-2,TRBD1,-,TGTGCCAGCAGCCCGGGGACAGCCAGTTCCTTGGGAGGCTACACCTTC,CASSPGTASSLGGYTF
TRBV11-2,TRBJ2-5,TRBD1,once,TGTGCCAGCAGCCCGGACAGGAAAGGGACCCAGTACTTC,CASSPDRKGTQYF
TRBV9,TRBJ2-6,TRBD2,-,TGTGCCAGCAGCGCACCTCGTGCGGGGGGAGGGGCAGAGAGGGGGGCCAACGTCCTGACTTTC,CASSAPRAGGGAERGANVLTF
TRBV28,TRBJ2-1,TRBD2,-,TGTGCCAGCAGTTTACCCCTCTGGGGGGCGACTAGCGGGACTAACAATGAGCAGTTCTTC,CASSLPLWGATSGTNNEQFF
TRBV6-5,TRBJ1-3,TRBD1,once,TGTGCCAGCAGCCTGGGACAGGTCGCTGGAAACACCATATATTTT,CASSLGQVAGNTIYF
TRBV7-6,TRBJ2-3,TRBD1,once,TGTGCCAGCAGCGCCGGGACAGGGCTTTCAGATACGCAGTATTTT,CASSAGTGLSDTQYF
TRBV19,TRBJ2-1,-,-,TGTGCCAGTAGTATAACTGGGGAGGCCTACAATGAGCAGTTCTTC,CASSITGEAYNEQFF
TRBV2,TRBJ1-5,TRBD1,few,TGTGCCAGCAGCGCCTCGGCGAACAGGGGTCATCAGCCCCAGCATTTT,CASSASANRGHQPQHF
TRBV5-1,TRBJ1-6,TRBD1,-,TGCGCCAGCAGTACAGGGGGCCTAAATAATTCACCCCTCCACTTT,CASSTGGLNNSPLHF
TRBV30,TRBJ1-6,-,-,TGTGCCTGGAGTGAGATACAGTATAATTCACCCCTCCACTTT,CAWSEIQYNSPLHF
TRBV7-8,TRBJ2-1,TRBD2,-,TGTGCCAGCAGCCTCCCTTCCCTTAGCGGGAGGGCCGGTGAGCAGTTCTTC,CASSLPSLSGRAGEQFF
TRBV6-5,TRBJ2-5,-,-,TGTGCCAGCAGTACAGAGGGAAGAGAGACCCAGTACTTC,CASSTEGRETQYF
TRBV9,TRBJ2-3,TRBD2,-,TGTGCCAGCAGCGTAACTAGCGGTCAAAGAGATACGCAGTATTTT,CASSVTSGQRDTQYF
TRBV21-1,TRBJ1-3,-,-,TGTGCCAGCAGCAAAGGGATATGGGCCTTT,CASSKGIWAF